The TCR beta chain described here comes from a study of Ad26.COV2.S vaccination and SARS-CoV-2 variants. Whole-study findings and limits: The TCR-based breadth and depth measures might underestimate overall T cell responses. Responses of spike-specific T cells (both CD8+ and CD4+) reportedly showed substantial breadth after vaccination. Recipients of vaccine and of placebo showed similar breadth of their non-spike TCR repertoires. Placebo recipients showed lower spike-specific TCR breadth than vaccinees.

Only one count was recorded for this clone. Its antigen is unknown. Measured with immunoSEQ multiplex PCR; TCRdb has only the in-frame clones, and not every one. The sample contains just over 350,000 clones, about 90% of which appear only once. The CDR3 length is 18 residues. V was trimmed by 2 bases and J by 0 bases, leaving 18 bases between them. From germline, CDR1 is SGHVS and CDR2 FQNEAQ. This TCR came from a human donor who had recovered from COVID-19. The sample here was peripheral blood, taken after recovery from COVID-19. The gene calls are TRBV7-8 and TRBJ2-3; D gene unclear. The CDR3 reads CASSLLGRDFPSTDTQYF. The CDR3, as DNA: TGTGCCAGCAGCTTACTCGGTCGAGACTTCCCTAGCACAGATACGCAGTATTTT. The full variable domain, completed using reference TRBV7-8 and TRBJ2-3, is GAGVSQSPRYKVAKRGQDVALRCDPISGHVSLFWYQQALGQGPEFLTYFQNEAQLDKSGLPSDRFFAERPEGSVSTLKIQRTQQEDSAVYLCASSLLGRDFPSTDTQYFGPGTRLTVL.